This T cell receptor beta chain was observed in a study of Ad26.COV2.S vaccination and SARS-CoV-2 variants. Comment on this clone: Its matching antigen is unknown.

Germline V gives CDR1 SGHDT, CDR2 YYEEEE. There are 17 residues in the CDR3. Trimming left V 2 bases short and J 0 bases short, with 12 bases between. The study, taken as a whole, reports: Researchers cautioned that TCR breadth and depth analyses may have underestimated total T cell responses. Whether participants received vaccine or placebo, their non-spike TCR breadth was similar.

Treatment: 15 to 20 received Ad26.COV2.S at low or high dose, single or two shots; several received placebo; per-sample allocation not given. Samples came from day 63 after the first vaccine or placebo injection. This table comes from immunoSEQ multiplex PCR, and its TCRdb copy is limited to in-frame clones, with some not included. The sample has about 390,000 clones, 70% to 90% seen once. V gene TRBV5-6 combines with J gene TRBJ1-6; D uncertain. Sequencing was performed on peripheral blood, taken in a trial of Ad26.COV2.S vaccine versus placebo. The sequence came from a person between 18 and 59 years old who received the Ad26.COV2.S COVID-19 vaccine or a placebo. The DNA for the CDR3 is TGTGCCAGCAGCTTTGGGCCCAGGAGCTCCTATAATTCACCCCTCCACTTT. This translates into CASSFGPRSSYNSPLHF.